Below, 3 T cell receptor beta chains from the same sample are listed, as sequenced in a study of cytomegalovirus exposure and HLA in healthy donors. PCR primers comprised 60 Vbeta and 13 Jbeta primers. TCRdb's copy holds only in-frame clones and misses some; the assay was immunoSEQ multiplex PCR. Recorded here are tens of thousands of clones; the top ten clones represent over 9%. Sequencing was done on a sample of PBMCs. The receptors come from a woman under 40 in good health and CMV-seropositive.

V usage is TRBV2 and J usage is TRBJ1-2, with TRBD1 matching 10 bases. Looked up from germline, CDR1 is SNHLY and CDR2 is FYNNEI. Unmatched junction bases numbered 11, after V lost 5 bases and J lost 8 bases. The CDR3 covers 15 residues. For the CDR3, the DNA is TGTGCCAGCAGTCAGCCCCGGGACAGGGGTAGGGGCTACACCTTC. Protein: CASSQPRDRGRGYTF.

The chain uses TRBV28 and TRBJ1-1; D not resolved. Germline V CDR1 and CDR2: MDHEN, SYDVKM. This CDR3 is built from 13 residues. The ends were cut back, 4 bases at V and 3 bases at J, with 9 bases in the middle. The CDR3 is CASSWVGDTEAFF. In DNA, the CDR3 is TGTGCCAGCAGTTGGGTCGGGGACACTGAAGCTTTCTTT. The complete variable domain, with remaining parts taken from reference TRBV28 and TRBJ1-1, reads DVKVTQSSRYLVKRTGEKVFLECVQDMDHENMFWYRQDPGLGLRLIYFSYDVKMKEKGDIPEGYSVSREKKERFSLILESASTNQTSMYLCASSWVGDTEAFFGQGTRLTVV.

The V gene is TRBV15, the J gene TRBJ2-3, with a possible D match to TRBD2 (5 bases). The CDR3 runs 15 residues. The ends were cut back, 5 bases at V and 1 base at J, with 13 bases in the middle. CDR1 is LNHNV and CDR2 is YYDKDF in the germline V gene (reference sequence). This CDR3 reads CATSLGYGGTDTQYF. The CDR3 DNA is TGTGCCACCAGCCTAGGATACGGGGGCACAGATACGCAGTATTTT.